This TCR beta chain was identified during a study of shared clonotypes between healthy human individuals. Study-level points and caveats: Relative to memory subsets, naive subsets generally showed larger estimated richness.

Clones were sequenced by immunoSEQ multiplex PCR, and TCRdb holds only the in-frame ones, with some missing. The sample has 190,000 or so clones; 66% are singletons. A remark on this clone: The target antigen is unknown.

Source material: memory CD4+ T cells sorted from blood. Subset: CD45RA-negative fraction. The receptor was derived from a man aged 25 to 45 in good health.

The CDR3 DNA sequence: TGTGCCAGCAGTAAGGACAAGGGCCTTTCCTACGAGCAGTACTTC. As protein: CASSKDKGLSYEQYF. The chain recombines TRBV5-6 with TRBJ2-7; D perhaps matches TRBD1 (5 bases). Germline V gives CDR1 SGHDT, CDR2 YYEEEE. Deletions cut 5 bases from V and 1 base from J, with 16 bases between. CDR3 size: 15 residues.